This T cell receptor beta chain was identified during a study of T cells in Graves' hyperthyroidism and ophthalmopathy. The study's findings and limits: Ophthalmopathy was separated from stable hyperthyroidism by a 13 V-J model.

The V gene's germline CDR1 is SEHNR and CDR2 FQNEAQ (reference sequence). This CDR3 spans 12 amino acids. With V trimmed by 4 bases and J by 15 bases, 9 bases remained unmatched. This clonotype turned up a few times. Its target is unknown. Diagnosis relied on clinical symptoms, serum thyroxine and TRAb, thyroid ultrasound and orbital computed tomography. Amplified TCR beta CDR3 regions derived from RNA transcripts. The HTBI set primed first-round TCR CDR3 RT-PCR. TCRdb passed the multiplex PCR reads through MiXCR, listing each CDR3 protein once. The sample lists hundreds of thousands of distinct CDR3 sequences; roughly 21% were seen once.

The receptor was isolated from a middle-aged man with Graves' ophthalmopathy. The J gene is TRBJ2-1, the V gene TRBV7-9; TRBD2 matches 7 bases. Sample: blood. The CDR3 nucleotides read TGTGCCAGCAGCTCTCTAGCGGATTGGGGGTTCTTC. Protein product: CASSSLADWGFF.